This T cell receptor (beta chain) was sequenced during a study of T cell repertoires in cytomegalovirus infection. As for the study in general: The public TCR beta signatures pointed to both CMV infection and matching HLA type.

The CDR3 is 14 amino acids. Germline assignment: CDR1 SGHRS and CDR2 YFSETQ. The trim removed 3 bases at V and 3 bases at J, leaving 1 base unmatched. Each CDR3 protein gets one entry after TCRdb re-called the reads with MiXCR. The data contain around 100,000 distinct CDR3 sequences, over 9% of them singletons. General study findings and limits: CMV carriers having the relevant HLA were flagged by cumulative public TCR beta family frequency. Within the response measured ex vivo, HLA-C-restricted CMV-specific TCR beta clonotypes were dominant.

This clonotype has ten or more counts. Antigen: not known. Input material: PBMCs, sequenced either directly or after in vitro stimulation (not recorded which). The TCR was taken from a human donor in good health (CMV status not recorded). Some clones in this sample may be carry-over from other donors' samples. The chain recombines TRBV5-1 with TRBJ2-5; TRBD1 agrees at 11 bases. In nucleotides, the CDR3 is TGCGCCAGCAGCTCGGGACAGGGGGAAGAGACCCAGTACTTC. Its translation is CASSSGQGEETQYF.